This T cell receptor beta chain was identified in a study of T cell responses to AZD1222 COVID-19 vaccine. Study-level information: Second-dose groups at about 4 or about 12 weeks were pooled. Overall study results and limits: Just a handful of AZD1222 recipients tested seropositive at baseline. Spike regions recognized by vaccine-associated CD4 TCRs spanned the protein, led by 160-218 and 743-854.

Assay used: immunoSEQ multiplex PCR; TCRdb lists only in-frame clones, some missing. The sample includes 150,000 or so clones, about 88% of them seen just once. Concerning this clone: The antigen is undetermined.

The CDR3 loop spans 18 amino acids. V dropped 5 bases and J dropped 2 bases, with 19 bases sitting between them. The germline gives CDR1 SEHNR, CDR2 FQNEAQ (reference sequence). Here the sequenced sample was peripheral blood, taken on day 0 of AZD1222 vaccination. This clonotype originated in an adult in good health. The chain combines TRBV7-9 with TRBJ1-6; no firm D call. The CDR3 region has the DNA TGTGCCAGCAGCCACACACCCCCGGGTGTCCCCTATAATTCACCCCTCCACTTT. Translation gives CASSHTPPGVPYNSPLHF.